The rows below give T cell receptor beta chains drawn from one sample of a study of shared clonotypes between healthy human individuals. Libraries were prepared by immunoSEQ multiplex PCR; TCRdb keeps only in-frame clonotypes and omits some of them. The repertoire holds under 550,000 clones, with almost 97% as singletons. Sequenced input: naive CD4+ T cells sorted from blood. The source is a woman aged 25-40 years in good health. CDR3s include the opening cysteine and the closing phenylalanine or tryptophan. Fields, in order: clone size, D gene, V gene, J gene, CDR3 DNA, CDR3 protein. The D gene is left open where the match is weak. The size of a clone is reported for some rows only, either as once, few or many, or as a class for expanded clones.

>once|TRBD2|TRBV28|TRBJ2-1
TGTGCCAGCAGTCCGTTGGGGCTAGCGGTCAATGAGCAGTTCTTC
CASSPLGLAVNEQFF
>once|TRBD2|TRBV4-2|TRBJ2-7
TGTGCCAGCAGCCAAGCCGGGACTAGCGGGAGGGCCTACGAGCAGTACTTC
CASSQAGTSGRAYEQYF
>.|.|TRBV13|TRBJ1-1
TGTGCCAGCAGCTTAGAGGTAGCGTCAAGGTATTACATGAACACTGAAGCTTTCTTT
CASSLEVASRYYMNTEAFF
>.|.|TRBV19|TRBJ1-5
TGTGCCAGTAGTACACTTCAGGGACGTGGTGGCAATCAGCCCCAGCATTTT
CASSTLQGRGGNQPQHF
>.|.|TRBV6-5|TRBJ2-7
TGTGCCAGCAGTTATTTTGGGGCCCTCCACTACGAGCAGTACTTC
CASSYFGALHYEQYF
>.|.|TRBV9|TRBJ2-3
TGTGCCAGCAGCGTAGGTGTCACCGACACAGATACGCAGTATTTT
CASSVGVTDTDTQYF
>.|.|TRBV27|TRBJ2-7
TGTGCCAGCAGTAGAGTGAGTATCCAACCCATCCCCTACGAGCAGTACTTC
CASSRVSIQPIPYEQYF
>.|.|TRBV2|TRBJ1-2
TGTGCCAGCAGTGAATCTGGTTCTAACTATGGCTACACCTTC
CASSESGSNYGYTF
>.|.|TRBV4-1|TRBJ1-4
TGCGCCAGCAGCCAATTTGCTGCAACTAATGAAAAACTGTTTTTT
CASSQFAATNEKLFF
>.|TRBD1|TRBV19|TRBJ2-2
TGTGCCAGTAGTCCCGGGACAGGGATGAACACCGGGGAGCTGTTTTTT
CASSPGTGMNTGELFF
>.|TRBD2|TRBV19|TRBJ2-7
TGTGCCAGTAGTAGGCAACTAGCGGGAACCCCCTACGAGCAGTACTTC
CASSRQLAGTPYEQYF
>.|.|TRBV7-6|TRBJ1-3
TGTGCCAGCAGCTTAACGGGACCGTTCTCTGGAAACACCATATATTTT
CASSLTGPFSGNTIYF
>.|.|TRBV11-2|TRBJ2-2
TGTGCCAGCAGCCCATATGTCCCGGAGACCGGGGAGCTGTTTTTT
CASSPYVPETGELFF
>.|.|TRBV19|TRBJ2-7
TGTGCCAGTAGGGAAACTGGAGGAATATCCTACGAGCAGTACTTC
CASRETGGISYEQYF
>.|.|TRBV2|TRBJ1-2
TGTGCCAGCGTCCGACAGGAGACCCATGGCTACACCTTC
CASVRQETHGYTF
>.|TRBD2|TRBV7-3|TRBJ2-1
TGTGCCAGCAGCTTATCTAGCGGGAGTGTAAATGAGCAGTTCTTC
CASSLSSGSVNEQFF
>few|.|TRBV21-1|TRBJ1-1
TGTGCCAGCAGCCAACCTGAGTACACAATTCGCACTGAAGCTTTCTTT
CASSQPEYTIRTEAFF
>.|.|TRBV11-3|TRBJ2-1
TGTGCCAGCAGCTTAGCGGGAACGAAATACAATGAGCAGTTCTTC
CASSLAGTKYNEQFF
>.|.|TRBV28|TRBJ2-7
TGTGCCAGCAGTTTAAGGGACTCCTACGAGCAGTACTTC
CASSLRDSYEQYF
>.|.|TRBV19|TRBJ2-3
TGTGCCAGTAGTATTAGGGGATTGACAGATACGCAGTATTTT
CASSIRGLTDTQYF
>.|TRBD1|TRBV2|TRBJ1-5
TGTGCCAGCAGCGCTGGGACAGGGGGTCTGCCCCAGCATTTT
CASSAGTGGLPQHF